Below, 3 T cell receptor beta chains from the same sample are listed, as sequenced in a study. Each CDR3 protein gets one entry after TCRdb re-called the 5' RACE reads with MiXCR. The table shows roughly 69,000 distinct CDR3 sequences, with less than 25% occurring only once. The sample was memory CD4+ T cells sorted from a lymph node. Subset defined: memory CD4+ T cells, CD4+CD45RO+CD25-. The receptors were gathered from a female donor with breast cancer.

This clonotype is medium-sized within its sample. The chain has TRBV12-3 or TRBV12-4 and TRBJ1-5; possible D gene TRBD1, 6 bases. The ends were cut back, 5 bases at V and 4 bases at J, with 9 bases in the middle. The CDR3 totals 13 residues. CDR3 loop: CASSAQGNQPQHF. DNA for the CDR3: TGTGCCAGCAGTGCCCAGGGGAATCAGCCCCAGCATTTT.

The table lists this clonotype with a few counts. The rearrangement links TRBV18 to TRBJ1-1, with no clear D. The germline V gene encodes CDR1 KGHSH and CDR2 LQKENI. The CDR3 loop spans 13 amino acids. Trimming removed 3 bases from V and 2 bases from J, with 7 bases in between. Here the CDR3 reads CASSPAPNTEAFF. CDR3 coding DNA: TGTGCCAGCTCACCCGCACCTAACACTGAAGCTTTCTTT.

This clonotype was seen repeatedly, ten times or more. The V call is TRBV18, the J call TRBJ1-6; the D is unclear. Germline V lookup: CDR1 KGHSH, CDR2 LQKENI. The CDR3 is 12 amino acids. The V end was cut by 4 bases, the J end by 3 bases, with 1 base between. CDR3 protein: CASSHYNSPLHF. The CDR3 DNA is TGTGCCAGCTCACACTATAATTCACCCCTCCACTTT.